The present T cell receptor (beta chain) was sequenced within a study of T-cell reconstitution after alpha-beta-depleted transplantation in children. Using unique molecular identifiers, the investigators prepared the TCRbeta library. TCRdb reanalysed the PCR reads using MiXCR and keeps one entry per CDR3 protein. This sample has some 300,000 distinct CDR3 sequences; around a tenth occur once, and the top ten carry roughly 2.5%. Germline V lookup: CDR1 SGHRS, CDR2 YFSETQ. The CDR3 contains 15 residues. The V end lost 2 bases, the J end lost 0 bases, and 9 bases lay between the germline ends. Here the sequenced sample was PBMCs from the stem cell graft donor, taken from the stem cell graft. The TCR comes from a human donor who donated a stem cell graft to a child with acute lymphoblastic leukemia. This rearrangement joins TRBV5-1 to TRBJ2-1; D gene unclear. The CDR3: CASSFVVSSYNEQFF. CDR3 in DNA: TGCGCCAGCAGCTTTGTGGTAAGCTCCTACAATGAGCAGTTCTTC.